This TCR beta chain was captured by sequencing in a study of blood T cell repertoires in COVID-19. Background on the study: Acute and convalescent COVID-19 samples came from the United States, Italy and Spain. PBMCs, B-cell-depleted T cells, or T cells were the source of the cDNA or gDNA that made up the material.

As handled by the study authors: Reference gene primers were amplified, and this amplification served to estimate nucleated cell counts. Assay used: immunoSEQ multiplex PCR; TCRdb lists only in-frame clones, some missing. The V and J calls and clone size come from that table; D and trimming were worked out from the DNA. The data hold tens of thousands of clones, with roughly 90% observed a single time. The CDR3 consists of 12 residues. V lost 5 bases and J 4 bases, leaving 8 bases between the germline ends. Germline CDR1 reads LNHDA; CDR2 reads SQIVND (reference sequence). The receptor was derived from a man in his sixties or seventies with active or convalescent COVID-19. Sequencing input: peripheral blood. This rearrangement joins TRBV19 to TRBJ1-2; possibly TRBD1 for D (5 bases). The CDR3 is CASSGGTYGYTF. The CDR3 DNA reads as TGTGCCAGTAGTGGAGGGACCTATGGCTACACCTTC.